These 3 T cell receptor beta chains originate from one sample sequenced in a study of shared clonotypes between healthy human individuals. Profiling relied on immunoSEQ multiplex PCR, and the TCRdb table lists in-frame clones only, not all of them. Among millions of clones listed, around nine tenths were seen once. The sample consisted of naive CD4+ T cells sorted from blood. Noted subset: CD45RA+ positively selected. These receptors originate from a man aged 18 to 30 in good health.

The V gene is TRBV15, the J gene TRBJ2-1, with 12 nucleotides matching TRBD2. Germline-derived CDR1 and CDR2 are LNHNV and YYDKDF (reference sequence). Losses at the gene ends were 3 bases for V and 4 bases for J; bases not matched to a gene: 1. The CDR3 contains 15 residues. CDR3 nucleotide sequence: TGTGCCACCAGCAGTCTAGCGGGAGGGTACAATGAGCAGTTCTTC. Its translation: CATSSLAGGYNEQFF.

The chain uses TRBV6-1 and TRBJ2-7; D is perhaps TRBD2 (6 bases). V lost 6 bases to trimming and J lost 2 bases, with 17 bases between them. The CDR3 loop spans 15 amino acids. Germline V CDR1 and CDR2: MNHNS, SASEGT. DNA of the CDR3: TGTGCCAGCAGCCTTAGTAACCCGGGGGCCTACGAGCAGTACTTC. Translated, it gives CASSLSNPGAYEQYF.

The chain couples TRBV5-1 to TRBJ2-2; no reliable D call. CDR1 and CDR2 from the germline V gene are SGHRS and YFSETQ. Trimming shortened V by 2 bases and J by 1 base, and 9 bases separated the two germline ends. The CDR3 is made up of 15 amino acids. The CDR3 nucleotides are TGCGCCAGCAGCTTAGACATACGGAACACCGGGGAGCTGTTTTTT. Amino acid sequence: CASSLDIRNTGELFF.